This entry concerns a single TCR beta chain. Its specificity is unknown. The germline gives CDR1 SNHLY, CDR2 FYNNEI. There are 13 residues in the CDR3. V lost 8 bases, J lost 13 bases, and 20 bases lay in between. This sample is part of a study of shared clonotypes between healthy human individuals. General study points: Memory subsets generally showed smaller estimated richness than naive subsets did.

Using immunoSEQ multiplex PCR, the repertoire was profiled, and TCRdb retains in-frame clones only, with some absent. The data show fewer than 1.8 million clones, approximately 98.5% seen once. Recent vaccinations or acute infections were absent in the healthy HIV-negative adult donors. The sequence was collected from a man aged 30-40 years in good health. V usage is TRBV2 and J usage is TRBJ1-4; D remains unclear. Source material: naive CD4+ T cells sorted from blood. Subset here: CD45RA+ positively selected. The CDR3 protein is CASGGRWPKGLFF. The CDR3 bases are TGTGCCAGCGGAGGGCGCTGGCCCAAAGGACTGTTTTTT. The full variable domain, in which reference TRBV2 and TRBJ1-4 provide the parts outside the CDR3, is EPEVTQTPSHQVTQMGQEVILRCVPISNHLYFYWYRQILGQKVEFLVSFYNNEISEKSEIFDDQFSVERPDGSNFTLKIRSTKLEDSAMYFCASGGRWPKGLFFGSGTQLSVL.